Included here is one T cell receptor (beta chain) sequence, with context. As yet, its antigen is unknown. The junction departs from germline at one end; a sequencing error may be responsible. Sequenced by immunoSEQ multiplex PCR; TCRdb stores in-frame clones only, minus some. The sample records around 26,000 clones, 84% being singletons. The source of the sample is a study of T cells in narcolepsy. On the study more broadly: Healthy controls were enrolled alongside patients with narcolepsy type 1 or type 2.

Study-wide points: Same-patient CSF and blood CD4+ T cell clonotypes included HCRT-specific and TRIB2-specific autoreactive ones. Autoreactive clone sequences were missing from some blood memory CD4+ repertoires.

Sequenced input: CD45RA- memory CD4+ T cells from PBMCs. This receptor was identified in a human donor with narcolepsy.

CDR3 region: CASSSNRDNLRFF. CDR3 coding DNA: TGTGCTAGCAGCTCCAACCGGGACAATCTCAGGTTTTTT. The V and J genes are TRBV7-7 and TRBJ2-3; weak D call: TRBD1 (6 bases). Per germline, CDR1 SSHAT and CDR2 FNYEAQ (reference sequence). The CDR3 loop spans 13 amino acids. The whole variable domain, remainder taken from reference TRBV7-7 and TRBJ2-3, is GAGVSQSPRYKVTKRGQDVTLRCDPISSHATLYWYQQALGQGPEFLTYFNYEAQPDKSGLPSDRFSAERPEGSISTLTIQRTEQRDSAMYRCASSSNRDNLRFFGPGTRLTVL.